One T cell receptor (beta chain) is described in this entry. The data are from a study of memory CD4+ T cells and cytomegalovirus serostatus. The sort gate was single viable CD3+CD4+CD8-CD45RO+ cells for memory CD4+ T cells. Positive selection with CD4 microbeads enriched total CD4+ T cells. This table comes from immunoSEQ multiplex PCR, and its TCRdb copy is limited to in-frame clones, with some not included. The table shows approximately 30,000 clones, with about 75% occurring only once. Germline assignment: CDR1 SGHAT and CDR2 FQNNGV. Deletions cut 2 bases from V and 6 bases from J, with 4 bases between. This CDR3 comprises 11 residues.

This TCR derives from an adult in good health and CMV-seronegative. Some clones in this sample may be carry-over from other donors' samples. The V call is TRBV11-2, the J call TRBJ1-1; D remains unclear. The specimen sequenced was memory CD4+ T cells from blood. CDR3 residues: CASSLWAEAFF. The CDR3, as DNA: TGTGCCAGCAGCTTATGGGCTGAAGCTTTCTTT.